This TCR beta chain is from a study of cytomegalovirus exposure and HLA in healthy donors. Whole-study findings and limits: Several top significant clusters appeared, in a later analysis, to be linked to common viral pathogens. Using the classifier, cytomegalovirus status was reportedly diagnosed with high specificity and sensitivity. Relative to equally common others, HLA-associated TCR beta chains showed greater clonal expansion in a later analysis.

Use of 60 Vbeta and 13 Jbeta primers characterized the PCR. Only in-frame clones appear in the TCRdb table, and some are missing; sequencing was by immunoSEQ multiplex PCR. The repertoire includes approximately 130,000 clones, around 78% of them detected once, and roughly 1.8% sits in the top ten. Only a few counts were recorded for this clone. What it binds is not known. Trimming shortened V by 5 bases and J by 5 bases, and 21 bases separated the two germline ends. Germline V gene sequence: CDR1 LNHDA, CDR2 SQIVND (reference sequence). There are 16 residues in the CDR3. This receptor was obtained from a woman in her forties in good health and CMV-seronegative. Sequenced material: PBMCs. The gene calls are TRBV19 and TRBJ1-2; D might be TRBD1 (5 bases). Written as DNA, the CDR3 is TGTGCCAGTAGTGCCCCCGGGACTACATTCGGGTATGGCTACACCTTC. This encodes CASSAPGTTFGYGYTF.